These 14 T cell receptor beta chains were all obtained from the same sample, sequenced in a study of CD8 T cells in Susac syndrome. The RNA input was about 0.5 to 1 ug, and it was reverse transcribed with random hexamers. Via MiXCR, TCRdb re-called the immunoSEQ multiplex PCR reads, giving one row per CDR3 protein. Counted here are about 190,000 distinct CDR3 sequences, 95% occurring once; the ten biggest clones make up around 0.16%. Material for sequencing was CD8+ T cells from PBMCs. These receptor sequences come from a human donor with Susac syndrome.

This sequence joins TRBV15 and TRBJ2-5; TRBD1 matches 8 bases. V shed 4 bases, J shed 4 bases, and the junction held 11 bases outside the gene matches. Germline lookup yields CDR1 LNHNV and CDR2 YYDKDF (reference sequence). This CDR3 contains 16 residues. The DNA for the CDR3 is TGTGCCACCAGCAACCCTGGACAGGGAGAGGCAGAGACCCAGTACTTC. As protein: CATSNPGQGEAETQYF.

V is TRBV20-1 and J is TRBJ2-5, with 7 positions matching TRBD1. The germline V gene has CDR1 DFQATT and CDR2 SNEGSKA (reference sequence). This CDR3 spans 11 amino acids. The V and J ends lost 5 bases and 6 bases, in that order; junction bases with no gene match: 3. Here the CDR3 DNA reads TGCAGTGCTGACAGGGCGAAGACCCAGTACTTC. As protein: CSADRAKTQYF.

The rearrangement uses TRBV6-1 and TRBJ2-7; D may be TRBD1 or TRBD2 (5 bases each). CDR3 length: 14 amino acids. Looked up from germline, CDR1 is MNHNS and CDR2 is SASEGT. The V end lost 8 bases, the J end lost 0 bases, and 14 bases lay between the germline ends. CDR3: CASLGTESSYEQYF. Written as DNA, the CDR3 is TGTGCCAGCCTCGGGACGGAGAGCTCCTACGAGCAGTACTTC.

The V call is TRBV5-4, the J call TRBJ2-2; 9 bases line up with TRBD2. CDR3 size: 15 residues. The V gene end was trimmed by 0 bases and the J gene end by 4 bases; junction bases not matched to a gene: 1. CDR1 and CDR2 (germline): SGHNT, YYREEE (reference sequence). The CDR3 DNA reads as TGTGCCAGCAGCTTGGAAGCGGGAGGCACCGGGGAGCTGTTTTTT. Its translation: CASSLEAGGTGELFF.

The rearrangement links TRBV5-1 to TRBJ2-6; 9 nucleotides align to TRBD1. V was pared by 4 bases and J by 0 bases, with 8 bases of the junction left unmatched. The CDR3 loop spans 18 amino acids. In germline, CDR1 is SGHRS, CDR2 YFSETQ. The DNA of the CDR3 is TGCGCCAGCAGCCTAATGACAGGGGGAAGCTCTGGGGCCAACGTCCTGACTTTC. Amino acids: CASSLMTGGSSGANVLTF. The full variable domain, completed using reference TRBV5-1 and TRBJ2-6, is KAGVTQTPRYLIKTRGQQVTLSCSPISGHRSVSWYQQTPGQGLQFLFEYFSETQRNKGNFPGRFSGRQFSNSRSEMNVSTLELGDSALYLCASSLMTGGSSGANVLTFGAGSRLTVL.

The chain is built from TRBV18 and TRBJ1-1, with unresolved D. V was cut by 4 bases and J by 3 bases, with 6 bases left in between. Germline CDR1 and CDR2: KGHSH and LQKENI. The CDR3 is 12 amino acids. Here the CDR3 reads CASSRVDTEAFF. The CDR3 DNA is TGTGCCAGCTCACGAGTAGACACTGAAGCTTTCTTT.

This clonotype was recorded only once. The rearrangement links TRBV6-5 to TRBJ1-2; 10 positions match TRBD1. CDR3 size: 14 residues. V lost 6 bases and J lost 4; bases outside the gene matches: 5. Germline CDR1 reads MNHEY; CDR2 reads SVGAGI. The CDR3 loop is CASRDGTGVYGYTF. The DNA of the CDR3 is TGTGCCAGCAGAGATGGGACAGGGGTCTATGGCTACACCTTC.

This chain links TRBV12-3 or TRBV12-4 with TRBJ2-4, with TRBD1 matching 7 bases. V gave up 3 bases and J gave up 0 bases; unmatched junction bases: 17. The CDR3 length is 20 residues. The CDR3 here is CASSFRIGTVSNLAKNIQYF. In DNA form, the CDR3 reads TGTGCCAGCAGTTTTAGGATAGGGACAGTCTCTAATTTAGCCAAAAACATTCAGTACTTC.

The rearrangement joins TRBV12-3 or TRBV12-4 to TRBJ2-5, with 13 bases fitting TRBD2. This CDR3 contains 17 residues. With 6 bases clipped from V and 1 base from J, the junction kept 8 bases outside the gene matches. Here the CDR3 reads CASRPRLAGGLQETQYF. The CDR3 nucleotides are TGTGCCAGCAGGCCACGACTAGCGGGGGGACTCCAAGAGACCCAGTACTTC.

The V call is TRBV7-2, the J call TRBJ1-2; D not certain. The germline V gene encodes CDR1 SGHTA and CDR2 FQGNSA. Trimming removed 5 bases from V and 5 bases from J, with 15 bases in between. This CDR3 has 14 residues. As DNA, the CDR3 is TGTGCCAGCAGCCGCCTTCAGCCTCTATATGGCTACACCTTC. It specifies CASSRLQPLYGYTF.

The genes are TRBV11-2 and TRBJ1-4, with 8 nucleotides matching TRBD1. CDR1 SGHAT and CDR2 FQNNGV come from the germline V gene. CDR3 length: 15 amino acids. With V trimmed by 0 bases and J by 5 bases, 2 bases remained unmatched. CDR3 nucleotides: TGTGCCAGCAGCTTAGACCGGGACAGGAATGAAAAACTGTTTTTT. The encoded protein is CASSLDRDRNEKLFF. The whole variable domain, remainder taken from reference TRBV11-2 and TRBJ1-4, is EAGVAQSPRYKIIEKRQSVAFWCNPISGHATLYWYQQILGQGPKLLIQFQNNGVVDDSQLPKDRFSAERLKGVDSTLKIQPAKLEDSAVYLCASSLDRDRNEKLFFGSGTQLSVL.

The chain employs TRBV28 and TRBJ1-1, with D unclear. The CDR3 runs 13 residues. CDR1 is MDHEN, CDR2 SYDVKM, per germline. Trimming stripped 2 bases from V and 6 bases from J, with 10 bases between. The DNA of the CDR3 is TGTGCCAGCAGTTTAACCGAAGGAGCTGAAGCTTTCTTT. It yields the protein CASSLTEGAEAFF. The variable domain in full, with the rest retrieved from reference TRBV28 and TRBJ1-1, is DVKVTQSSRYLVKRTGEKVFLECVQDMDHENMFWYRQDPGLGLRLIYFSYDVKMKEKGDIPEGYSVSREKKERFSLILESASTNQTSMYLCASSLTEGAEAFFGQGTRLTVV.

The chain has TRBV20-1 and TRBJ1-5, with no clear D. Germline CDR1 DFQATT, CDR2 SNEGSKA (reference sequence). The CDR3 runs to 15 residues. The germline V and J ends were trimmed by 5 bases and 0 bases, with 14 bases remaining between them. CDR3 region: CSARTDFYSNQPQHF. Written as DNA, the CDR3 is TGCAGTGCTCGGACGGACTTTTATAGCAATCAGCCCCAGCATTTT.

The chain carries TRBV7-9 and TRBJ2-7; possibly TRBD2 for D (5 bases). The CDR3 runs to 13 residues. V was cut by 3 bases and J by 5 bases, with 11 bases left in between. Germline V gene sequence: CDR1 SEHNR, CDR2 FQNEAQ (reference sequence). The CDR3 DNA sequence: TGTGCCAGCAGCTTTTCGGGGAGCGACGAGCAGTACTTC. Translation: CASSFSGSDEQYF.